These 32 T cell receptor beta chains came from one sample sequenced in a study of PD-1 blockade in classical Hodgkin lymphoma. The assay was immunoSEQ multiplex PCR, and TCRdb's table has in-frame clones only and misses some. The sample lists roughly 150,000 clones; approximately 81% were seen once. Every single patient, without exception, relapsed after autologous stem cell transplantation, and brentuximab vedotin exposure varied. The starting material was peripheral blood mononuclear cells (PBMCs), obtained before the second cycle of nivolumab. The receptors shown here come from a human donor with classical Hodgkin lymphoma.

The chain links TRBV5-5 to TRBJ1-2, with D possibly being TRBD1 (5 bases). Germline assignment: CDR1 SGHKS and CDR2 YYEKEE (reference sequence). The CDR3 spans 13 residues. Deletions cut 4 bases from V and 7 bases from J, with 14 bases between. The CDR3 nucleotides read TGTGCCAGCAGCCTCCACGGGGGACGTGGCTACACCTTC. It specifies CASSLHGGRGYTF.

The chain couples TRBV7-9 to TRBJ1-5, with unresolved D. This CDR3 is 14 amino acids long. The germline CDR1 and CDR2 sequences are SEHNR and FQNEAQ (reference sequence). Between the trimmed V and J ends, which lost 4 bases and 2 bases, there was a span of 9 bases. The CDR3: CASSSPSGNQPQHF. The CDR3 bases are TGTGCCAGCAGCTCCCCCAGCGGCAATCAGCCCCAGCATTTT.

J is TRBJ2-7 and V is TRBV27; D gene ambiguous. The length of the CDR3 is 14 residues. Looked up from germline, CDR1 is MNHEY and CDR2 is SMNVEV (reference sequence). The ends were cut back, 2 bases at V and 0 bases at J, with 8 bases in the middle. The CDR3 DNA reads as TGTGCCAGCAGTTTAGGCGGCTACTCCTACGAGCAGTACTTC. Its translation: CASSLGGYSYEQYF.

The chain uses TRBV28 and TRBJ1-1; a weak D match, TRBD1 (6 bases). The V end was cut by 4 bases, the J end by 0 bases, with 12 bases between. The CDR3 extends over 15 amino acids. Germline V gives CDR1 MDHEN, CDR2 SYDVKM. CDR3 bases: TGTGCCAGCAGTTCAACCGGGACATTGAACACTGAAGCTTTCTTT. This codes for CASSSTGTLNTEAFF.

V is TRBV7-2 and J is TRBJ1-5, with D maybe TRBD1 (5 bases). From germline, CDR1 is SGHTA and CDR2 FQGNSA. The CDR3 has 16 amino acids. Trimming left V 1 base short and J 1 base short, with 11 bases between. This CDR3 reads CASSLGGGTSNQPQHF. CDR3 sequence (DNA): TGTGCCAGCAGCTTAGGGGGGGGTACGAGCAATCAGCCCCAGCATTTT. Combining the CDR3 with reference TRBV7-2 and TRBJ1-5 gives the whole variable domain GAGVSQSPSNKVTEKGKDVELRCDPISGHTALYWYRQSLGQGLEFLIYFQGNSAPDKSGLPSDRFSAERTGGSVSTLTIQRTQQEDSAVYLCASSLGGGTSNQPQHFGDGTRLSIL.

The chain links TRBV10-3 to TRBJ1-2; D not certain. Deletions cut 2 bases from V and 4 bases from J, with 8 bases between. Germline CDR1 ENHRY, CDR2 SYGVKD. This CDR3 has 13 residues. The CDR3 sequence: CAISEVAAYGYTF. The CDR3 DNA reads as TGTGCCATCAGTGAGGTGGCAGCCTATGGCTACACCTTC.

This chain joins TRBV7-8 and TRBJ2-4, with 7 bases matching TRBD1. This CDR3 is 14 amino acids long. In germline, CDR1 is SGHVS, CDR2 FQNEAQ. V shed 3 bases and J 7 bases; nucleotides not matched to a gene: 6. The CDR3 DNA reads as TGTGCCAGCAGCTTGACAGGGCCATTTAACATTCAGTACTTC. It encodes CASSLTGPFNIQYF. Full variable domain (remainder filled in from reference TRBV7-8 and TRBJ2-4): GAGVSQSPRYKVAKRGQDVALRCDPISGHVSLFWYQQALGQGPEFLTYFQNEAQLDKSGLPSDRFFAERPEGSVSTLKIQRTQQEDSAVYLCASSLTGPFNIQYFGAGTRLSVL.

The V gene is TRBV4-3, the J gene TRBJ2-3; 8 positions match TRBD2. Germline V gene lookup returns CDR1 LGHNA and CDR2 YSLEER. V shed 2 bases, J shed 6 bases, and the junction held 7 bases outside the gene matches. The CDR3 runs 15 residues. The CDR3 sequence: CASSQQTSAGDTQYF. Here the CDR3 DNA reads TGCGCCAGCAGCCAACAGACTAGCGCGGGGGATACGCAGTATTTT.

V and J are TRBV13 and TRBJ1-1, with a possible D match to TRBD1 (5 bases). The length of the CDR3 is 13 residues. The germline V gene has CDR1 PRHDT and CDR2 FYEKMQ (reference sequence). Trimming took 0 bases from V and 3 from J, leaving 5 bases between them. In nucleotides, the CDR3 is TGTGCCAGCAGCTTAGGGGGGGACACTGAAGCTTTCTTT. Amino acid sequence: CASSLGGDTEAFF.

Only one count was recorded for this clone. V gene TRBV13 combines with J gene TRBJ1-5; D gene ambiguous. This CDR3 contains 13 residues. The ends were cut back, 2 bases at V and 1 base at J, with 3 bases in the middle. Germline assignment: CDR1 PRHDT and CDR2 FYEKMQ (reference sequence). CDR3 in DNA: TGTGCCAGCAGCTTAAGGAGCAATCAGCCCCAGCATTTT. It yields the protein CASSLRSNQPQHF.

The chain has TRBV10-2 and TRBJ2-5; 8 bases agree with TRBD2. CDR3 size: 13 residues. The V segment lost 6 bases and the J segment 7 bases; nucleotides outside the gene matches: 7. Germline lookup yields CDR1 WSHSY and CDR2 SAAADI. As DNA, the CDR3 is TGCGCCAGCAGACTTGGACTAGCTGGGACCCAGTACTTC. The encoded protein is CASRLGLAGTQYF.

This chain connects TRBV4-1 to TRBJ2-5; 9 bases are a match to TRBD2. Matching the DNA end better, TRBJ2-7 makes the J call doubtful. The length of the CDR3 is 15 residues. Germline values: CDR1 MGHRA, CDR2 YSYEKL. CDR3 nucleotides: TGCGCCAGCAGCCAAGATAGTAGCGGGGGCTACGAGCAGTACTTC. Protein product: CASSQDSSGGYEQYF.

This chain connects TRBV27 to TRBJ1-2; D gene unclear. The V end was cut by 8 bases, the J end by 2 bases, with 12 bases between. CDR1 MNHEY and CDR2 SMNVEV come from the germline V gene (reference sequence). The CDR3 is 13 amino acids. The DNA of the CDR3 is TGTGCCAGCCGGGGATCCATAAACTATGGCTACACCTTC. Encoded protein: CASRGSINYGYTF.

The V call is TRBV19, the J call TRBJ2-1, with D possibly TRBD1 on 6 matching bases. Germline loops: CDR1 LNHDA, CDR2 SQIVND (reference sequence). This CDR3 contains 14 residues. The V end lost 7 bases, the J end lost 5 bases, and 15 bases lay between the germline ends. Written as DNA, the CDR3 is TGTGCCAGTAACCCGACAGGCCACAACAATGAGCAGTTCTTC. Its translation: CASNPTGHNNEQFF.

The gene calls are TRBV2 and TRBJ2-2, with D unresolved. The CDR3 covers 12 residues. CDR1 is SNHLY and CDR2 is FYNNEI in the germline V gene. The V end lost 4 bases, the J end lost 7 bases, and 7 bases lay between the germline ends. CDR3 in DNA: TGTGCCAGCAGTGCAACAGTCGGGGAGCTGTTTTTT. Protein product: CASSATVGELFF.

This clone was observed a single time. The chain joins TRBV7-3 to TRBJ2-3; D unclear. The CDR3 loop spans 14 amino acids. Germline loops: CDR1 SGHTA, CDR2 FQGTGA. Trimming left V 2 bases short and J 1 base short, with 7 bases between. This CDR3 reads CASSLGQRTDTQYF. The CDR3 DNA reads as TGTGCCAGCAGCTTAGGGCAGCGCACAGATACGCAGTATTTT.

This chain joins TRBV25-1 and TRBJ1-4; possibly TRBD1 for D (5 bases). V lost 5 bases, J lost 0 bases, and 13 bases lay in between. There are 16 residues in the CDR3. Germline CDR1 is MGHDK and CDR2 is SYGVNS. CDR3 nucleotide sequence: TGTGCCAGCAGTCACGGGACCCGGTCAACTAATGAAAAACTGTTTTTT. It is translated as CASSHGTRSTNEKLFF.

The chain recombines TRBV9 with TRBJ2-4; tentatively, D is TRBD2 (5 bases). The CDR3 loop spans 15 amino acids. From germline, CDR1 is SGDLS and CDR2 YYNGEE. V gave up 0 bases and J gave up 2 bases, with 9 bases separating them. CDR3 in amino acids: CASSVDGVSKNIQYF. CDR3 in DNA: TGTGCCAGCAGCGTAGACGGGGTCTCCAAAAACATTCAGTACTTC.

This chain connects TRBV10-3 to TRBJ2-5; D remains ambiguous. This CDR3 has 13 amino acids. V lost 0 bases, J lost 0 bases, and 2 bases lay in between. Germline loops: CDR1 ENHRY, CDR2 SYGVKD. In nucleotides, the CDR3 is TGTGCCATCAGTGAGTCAGACCAAGAGACCCAGTACTTC. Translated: CAISESDQETQYF.

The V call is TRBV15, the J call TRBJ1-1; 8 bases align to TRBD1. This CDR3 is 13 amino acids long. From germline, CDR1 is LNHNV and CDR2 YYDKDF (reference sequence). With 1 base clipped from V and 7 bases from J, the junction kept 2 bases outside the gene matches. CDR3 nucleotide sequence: TGTGCCACCAGCAGAGGACAGGGGCTTGAAGCTTTCTTT. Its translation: CATSRGQGLEAFF.

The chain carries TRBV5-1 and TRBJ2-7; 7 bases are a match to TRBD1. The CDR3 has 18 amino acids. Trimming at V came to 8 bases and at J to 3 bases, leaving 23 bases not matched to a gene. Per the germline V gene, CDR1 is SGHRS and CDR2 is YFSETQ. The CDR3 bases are TGCGCCAGTGACCTTTGGCAGGGGGAGAGGGGGAGTATCTACGAGCAGTACTTC. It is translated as CASDLWQGERGSIYEQYF.

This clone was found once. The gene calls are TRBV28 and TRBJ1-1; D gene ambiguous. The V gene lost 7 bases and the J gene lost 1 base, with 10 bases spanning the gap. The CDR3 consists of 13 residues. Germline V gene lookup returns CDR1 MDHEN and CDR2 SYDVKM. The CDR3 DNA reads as TGTGCCAGCAAACCCCTCTGGAACACTGAAGCTTTCTTT. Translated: CASKPLWNTEAFF.

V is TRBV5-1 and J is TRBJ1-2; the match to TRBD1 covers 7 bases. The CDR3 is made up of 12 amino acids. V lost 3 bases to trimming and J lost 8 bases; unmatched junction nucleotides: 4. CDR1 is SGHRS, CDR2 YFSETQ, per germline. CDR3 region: CASSWDRRGYTF. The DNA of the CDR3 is TGCGCCAGCAGCTGGGACAGAAGGGGCTACACCTTC.

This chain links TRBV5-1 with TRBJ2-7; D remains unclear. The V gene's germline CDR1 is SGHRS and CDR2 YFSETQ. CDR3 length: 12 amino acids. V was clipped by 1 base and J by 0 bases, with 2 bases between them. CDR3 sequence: CASSLSSYEQYF. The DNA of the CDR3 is TGCGCCAGCAGCTTGAGCTCCTACGAGCAGTACTTC.

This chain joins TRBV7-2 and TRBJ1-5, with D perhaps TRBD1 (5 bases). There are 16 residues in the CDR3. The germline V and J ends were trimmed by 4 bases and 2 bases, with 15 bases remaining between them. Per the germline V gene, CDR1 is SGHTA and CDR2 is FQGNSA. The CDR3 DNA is TGTGCCAGCAGCTACGACGTAGGGGCTGGCAATCAGCCCCAGCATTTT. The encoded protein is CASSYDVGAGNQPQHF.

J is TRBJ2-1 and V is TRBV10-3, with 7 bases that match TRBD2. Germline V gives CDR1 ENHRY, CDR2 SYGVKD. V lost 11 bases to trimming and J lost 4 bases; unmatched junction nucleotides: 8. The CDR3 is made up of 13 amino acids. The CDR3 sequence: CAACGSHYNEQFF. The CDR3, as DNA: TGTGCCGCATGCGGGAGCCATTACAATGAGCAGTTCTTC.

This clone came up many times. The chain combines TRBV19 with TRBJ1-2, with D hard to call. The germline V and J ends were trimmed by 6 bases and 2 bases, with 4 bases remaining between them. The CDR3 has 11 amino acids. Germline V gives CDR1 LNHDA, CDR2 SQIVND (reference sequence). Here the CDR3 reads CASSYNYGYTF. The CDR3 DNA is TGTGCCAGTAGCTACAACTATGGCTACACCTTC.

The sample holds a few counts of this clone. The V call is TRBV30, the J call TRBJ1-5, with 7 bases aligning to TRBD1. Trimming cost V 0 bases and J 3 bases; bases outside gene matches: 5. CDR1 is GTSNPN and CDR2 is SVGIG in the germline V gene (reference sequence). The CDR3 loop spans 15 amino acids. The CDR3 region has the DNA TGTGCCTGGAGTGTAGGGACAGACTCCAATCAGCCCCAGCATTTT. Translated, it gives CAWSVGTDSNQPQHF.

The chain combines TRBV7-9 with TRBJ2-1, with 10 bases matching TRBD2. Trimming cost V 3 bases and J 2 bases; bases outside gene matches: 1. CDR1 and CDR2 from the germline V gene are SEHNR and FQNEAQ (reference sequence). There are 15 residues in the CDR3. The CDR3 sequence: CASSFGTSAYNEQFF. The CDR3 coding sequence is TGTGCCAGCAGCTTCGGGACTAGCGCCTACAATGAGCAGTTCTTC.

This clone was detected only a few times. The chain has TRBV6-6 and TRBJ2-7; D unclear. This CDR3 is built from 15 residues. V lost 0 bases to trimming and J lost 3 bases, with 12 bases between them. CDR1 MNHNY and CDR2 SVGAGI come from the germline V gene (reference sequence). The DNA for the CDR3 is TGTGCCAGCAGTTACTCGAGCCCCCCCGACTACGAGCAGTACTTC. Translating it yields CASSYSSPPDYEQYF.

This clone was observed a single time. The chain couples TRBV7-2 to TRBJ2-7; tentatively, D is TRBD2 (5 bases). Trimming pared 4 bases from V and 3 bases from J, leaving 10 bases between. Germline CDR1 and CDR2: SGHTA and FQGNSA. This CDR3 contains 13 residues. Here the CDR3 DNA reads TGTGCCAGCAGCTCAGGACTGTTCTACGAGCAGTACTTC. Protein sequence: CASSSGLFYEQYF.

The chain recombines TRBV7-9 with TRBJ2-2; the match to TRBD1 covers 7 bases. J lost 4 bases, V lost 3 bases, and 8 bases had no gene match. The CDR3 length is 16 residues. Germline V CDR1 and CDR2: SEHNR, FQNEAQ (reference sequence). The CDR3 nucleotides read TGTGCCAGCAGCTTGGGCGACAGGGTAATCACCGGGGAGCTGTTTTTT. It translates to CASSLGDRVITGELFF.